The next 15 T cell receptor beta chains were all read from a single sample in a study of cytomegalovirus exposure and HLA in healthy donors (dated by TCRdb to 2016 to 2017). Receptor amplification or capture employed the immunoSEQ multiplex PCR assay. A mixture of 60 forward primers for TCR Vbeta segments and 13 reverse primers for TCR Jbeta segments was used in the multiplex PCR. Sourced from immuneACCESS, this table was stored by TCRdb with only in-frame sequences that have V and J called. A share of the clones is absent; for the studies checked, an unresolved V gene accounts for under half, and the remainder has no known explanation. This sample gives 250,000 or so clones in total; approximately 81% of them show up just once. Of the sample, over 1% is held by the ten largest clones. The sample consisted of PBMCs. These receptors all come from a human donor in good health.

The J gene is TRBJ2-7, the V gene TRBV18, with a weak D call TRBD1 (5 bases). This CDR3 region has 14 residues. Germline-derived CDR1 and CDR2 are KGHSH and LQKENI. V was cut by 3 bases and J by 4 bases, with 13 bases left in between. CDR3 residues: CASSPQGAQYEQYF. CDR3 sequence (DNA): TGTGCCAGCTCACCGCAAGGGGCGCAATACGAGCAGTACTTC.

This rearrangement joins TRBV27 to TRBJ2-7, with TRBD2 matching over 8 bases. CDR1 is MNHEY, CDR2 SMNVEV, per germline (reference sequence). The V and J ends lost 2 bases and 3 bases, in that order; junction bases with no gene match: 12. There are 17 residues in the CDR3. The CDR3 DNA is TGTGCCAGCAGTTTACGAGGGGCGACTAGCGCATACTACGAGCAGTACTTC. Protein sequence: CASSLRGATSAYYEQYF.

The chain employs TRBV6-5 and TRBJ2-1; no clear D. CDR1 is MNHEY and CDR2 is SVGAGI in the germline V gene. Trimming removed 5 bases at V and 1 base at J, with 12 bases between. The CDR3 spans 15 residues. The CDR3 here is CASSLSKSSYNEQFF. CDR3 coding DNA: TGTGCCAGCAGTCTATCCAAAAGTTCCTACAATGAGCAGTTCTTC.

This chain links TRBV5-1 with TRBJ2-6; D might be TRBD1 (6 bases). Germline V gene lookup returns CDR1 SGHRS and CDR2 YFSETQ. This CDR3 has 18 residues. The V end was cut by 0 bases, the J end by 0 bases, with 13 bases between. The CDR3, as DNA: TGCGCCAGCAGCTTGGGGGACAACCCTAGCTCTGGGGCCAACGTCCTGACTTTC. Its protein product is CASSLGDNPSSGANVLTF.

The chain employs TRBV6-4 and TRBJ2-3; 7 nucleotides line up with TRBD2. Germline V lookup: CDR1 MRHNA, CDR2 SNTAGT. The CDR3 covers 14 residues. Unmatched junction bases numbered 5, after V lost 6 bases and J lost 2 bases. The chain's CDR3 is CASSSLADTDTQYF. The CDR3 DNA follows: TGTGCCAGCAGCTCTCTAGCGGACACAGATACGCAGTATTTT.

The chain employs TRBV29-1 and TRBJ1-2; D uncertain. Germline lookup yields CDR1 SQVTM and CDR2 ANQGSEA. CDR3 size: 12 residues. V lost 7 bases, J lost 4 bases, and 13 bases lay in between. CDR3 DNA: TGCAGCGCCATGACACCTTTCTATGGCTACACCTTC. Translation gives CSAMTPFYGYTF.

J is TRBJ2-2 and V is TRBV6-5; no definite D call. V was cut by 0 bases and J by 8 bases, with 7 bases left in between. In germline, CDR1 is MNHEY, CDR2 SVGAGI. The CDR3 has 13 residues. The CDR3 here is CASSYSATGELFF. CDR3 nucleotide sequence: TGTGCCAGCAGTTACTCCGCGACAGGGGAGCTGTTTTTT.

The genes are TRBV5-1 and TRBJ2-7, with D unresolved. The CDR3 has 13 amino acids. V was pared by 6 bases and J by 2 bases, with 12 bases between. Germline V gene data show CDR1 as SGHRS and CDR2 as YFSETQ. The CDR3 loop reads CASKNSATYEQYF. In DNA form, the CDR3 reads TGCGCCAGCAAAAACAGTGCTACCTACGAGCAGTACTTC.

J is TRBJ2-1 and V is TRBV5-1; no clear D. The germline gives CDR1 SGHRS, CDR2 YFSETQ. V was cut by 2 bases and J by 6 bases, with 3 bases left in between. The length of the CDR3 is 11 residues. CDR3 coding DNA: TGCGCCAGCAGCTTCCTCAATGAGCAGTTCTTC. Translating it yields CASSFLNEQFF.

The gene calls are TRBV18 and TRBJ2-1, with 8 bases lining up with TRBD2. Germline V gives CDR1 KGHSH, CDR2 LQKENI. The CDR3 runs to 15 residues. With 6 bases clipped from V and 4 bases from J, the junction kept 8 bases outside the gene matches. CDR3 loop: CASSPGVAGYNEQFF. The CDR3 DNA reads TGTGCCAGCTCCCCCGGGGTAGCGGGGTACAATGAGCAGTTCTTC.

CDR3 amino acids: CASSIAELSTDTQYF. CDR3 bases: TGCGCCAGCAGCATAGCGGAACTTAGCACAGATACGCAGTATTTT. The rearrangement uses TRBV5-1 and TRBJ2-3; possible D gene TRBD2, 6 bases. The CDR3 is 15 residues long. V shed 4 bases and J shed 0 bases, with 12 bases lying between them. CDR1 and CDR2 (germline): SGHRS, YFSETQ.

The table lists this clone with a count of one. This chain uses TRBV27 with TRBJ2-2; 8 bases line up with TRBD1. The CDR3 sequence is 18 residues long. The V and J ends lost 5 bases and 4 bases, in that order; junction bases with no gene match: 15. CDR1 is MNHEY and CDR2 is SMNVEV in the germline V gene (reference sequence). DNA of the CDR3: TGTGCCAGCAGTCCCTACCCGATTTGGACAGGGAGCACCGGGGAGCTGTTTTTT. Translated, it gives CASSPYPIWTGSTGELFF.

The CDR3 coding sequence is TGTGCCAGCTCACCACAGGGCTACTACGAGCAGTACTTC. As protein: CASSPQGYYEQYF. The rearrangement uses TRBV2 and TRBJ2-7, with D possibly being TRBD1 (6 bases). The ends were cut back, 8 bases at V and 3 bases at J, with 14 bases in the middle. Germline V gene lookup returns CDR1 SNHLY and CDR2 FYNNEI. This CDR3 has 13 residues.

The chain is built from TRBV10-1 and TRBJ2-7, with 12 bases lining up with TRBD2. The CDR3 loop spans 14 amino acids. The germline V gene encodes CDR1 WNHNN and CDR2 SYGVQD (reference sequence). Trimming took 3 bases from V and 3 from J; bases not matched to a gene: 0. Here the CDR3 reads CASSELAGGYEQYF. The DNA for the CDR3 is TGCGCCAGCAGTGAACTAGCGGGAGGCTACGAGCAGTACTTC.

The rearrangement joins TRBV7-9 to TRBJ2-5; 7 bases match TRBD1. This CDR3 contains 14 residues. After removal of 2 bases from V and 5 bases from J, the junction contained 5 bases not matched to a gene. The V gene's germline CDR1 is SEHNR and CDR2 FQNEAQ (reference sequence). The chain's CDR3 is CASSLTGARETQYF. The CDR3 nucleotides read TGTGCCAGCAGCTTAACAGGGGCTCGGGAGACCCAGTACTTC.